The rows below give T cell receptor beta chains drawn from one sample of a study of T cell responses to AZD1222 COVID-19 vaccine. Clones were sequenced by immunoSEQ multiplex PCR, and TCRdb holds only the in-frame ones, with some missing. The sample includes about 150,000 clones, about 93% of them seen just once. This specimen was peripheral blood, taken on day 0 of AZD1222 vaccination. These receptors were taken from an adult in good health. The CDR3 runs from the conserved cysteine through the conserved F or W. A D gene is named only where the DNA matches it firmly. Expanded clones are given a class, and other clones once, few, many or no size at all.

>-|TRBV30|14|-|TRBJ1-1
CAWSGTPGGTEAFF
TGTGCCTGGAGTGGGACCCCGGGGGGTACTGAAGCTTTCTTT
>-|TRBV6-5|13|-|TRBJ2-3
CASNLPGDAPRYF
TGTGCCAGCAACCTTCCGGGAGATGCCCCGAGGTATTTT
>-|TRBV24-1|16|-|TRBJ2-1
CATSDLRRDKEGKQFF
TGTGCCACCAGTGATTTACGCAGGGACAAGGAGGGGAAGCAGTTCTTC
>-|TRBV7-9|13|-|TRBJ1-2
CASSLVGAAGYTF
TGTGCCAGCAGCTTAGTCGGGGCGGCTGGCTACACCTTC
>-|TRBV5-1|14|-|TRBJ1-2
CASSLSAAGNGYTF
TGCGCCAGCAGCTTGTCGGCGGCGGGAAATGGCTACACCTTC
>once|TRBV18|15|-|TRBJ2-7
CASSPSGIISYEQYF
TGTGCCAGCTCACCCTCGGGCATCATCTCCTACGAGCAGTACTTC
>-|TRBV5-1|14|TRBD2|TRBJ2-3
CASRTSGGTDTQYF
TGCGCCAGCAGGACTAGCGGGGGCACAGATACGCAGTATTTT
>-|TRBV4-3|14|-|TRBJ2-2
CASSQEVGTGELFF
TGCGCCAGCAGCCAAGAAGTGGGAACCGGGGAGCTGTTTTTT
>-|TRBV28|14|TRBD2|TRBJ2-7
CASRGTSGPYEQYF
TGTGCCAGCAGGGGGACTAGCGGTCCCTACGAGCAGTACTTC
>-|TRBV19|16|-|TRBJ1-4
CASSLQHRATNEKLFF
TGTGCCAGTAGTTTACAACACAGGGCGACTAATGAAAAACTGTTTTTT
>-|TRBV9|15|TRBD1|TRBJ2-7
CASSPRDRGGSEQYF
TGTGCCAGCAGCCCCCGGGACAGGGGAGGCTCCGAGCAGTACTTC
>-|TRBV7-2|16|TRBD1|TRBJ2-5
CASSQSDRGYQETQYF
TGTGCCAGCAGCCAGTCGGACAGGGGGTACCAAGAGACCCAGTACTTC
>-|TRBV3-1/TRBV3-2|16|-|TRBJ2-7
CASSLGRERNSYEQYF
TGTGCCAGCAGCCTTGGGCGCGAGCGGAACTCCTACGAGCAGTACTTC